This entry lists 22 T cell receptor beta chains sequenced from one sample in a study of cytomegalovirus exposure and HLA in healthy donors. Primers: 60 Vbeta forward and 13 Jbeta reverse. TCRdb keeps only in-frame clones here, not all; method: immunoSEQ multiplex PCR. The sample records about 89,000 clones, roughly 60% being singletons. Specimen: PBMCs. The receptors originated from a human donor in good health.

The chain joins TRBV20-1 to TRBJ2-5, with no clear D. CDR3 length equals 11 residues. V was trimmed by 1 base and J by 2 bases, leaving 2 bases between them. Germline V gene lookup returns CDR1 DFQATT and CDR2 SNEGSKA (reference sequence). The CDR3 loop reads CSARAQETQYF. Written as DNA, the CDR3 is TGCAGTGCTAGAGCTCAAGAGACCCAGTACTTC.

Note on this clone: The missing conserved phenylalanine or tryptophan at the end of this CDR3 makes a read error likely. CDR3 protein: CASSPGTDRGYEQYL. CDR3 nucleotides: TGCGCCAGCAGCCCGGGGACGGACAGGGGTTACGAGCAGTACCTC. The V call is TRBV5-1, the J call TRBJ2-7; 9 bases are a match to TRBD1. This CDR3 is 15 amino acids long. CDR1 is SGHRS and CDR2 is YFSETQ in the germline V gene. With 4 bases clipped from V and 4 bases from J, the junction kept 9 bases outside the gene matches.

This clone showed up just a few times. The chain employs TRBV5-1 and TRBJ2-7; TRBD2 matches at 9 bases. This CDR3 is 15 amino acids long. The V gene's germline CDR1 is SGHRS and CDR2 YFSETQ. V shed 2 bases, J shed 0 bases, and the junction held 3 bases outside the gene matches. The CDR3 DNA is TGCGCCAGCAGCTTAAATAGCGGGAGCTCCTACGAGCAGTACTTC. Residues: CASSLNSGSSYEQYF.

Only a few counts were recorded for this clone. V gene TRBV29-1 combines with J gene TRBJ2-1, with 14 bases that match TRBD2. This CDR3 is 15 amino acids long. Looked up from germline, CDR1 is SQVTM and CDR2 is ANQGSEA. The V segment lost 2 bases and the J segment 7 bases; nucleotides outside the gene matches: 4. CDR3: CSVESGLAGGNEQFF. The CDR3 nucleotides read TGCAGCGTTGAAAGTGGACTAGCGGGGGGTAATGAGCAGTTCTTC.

The table lists this clone with a count of one. DNA of the CDR3: TGTGCCAGCAGCTTCGCGACAGGAGTTGGCTCCTATAATTCACCCCTCCACTTT. Its translation is CASSFATGVGSYNSPLHF. This sequence joins TRBV5-5 and TRBJ1-6, with D perhaps TRBD1 (6 bases). The length of the CDR3 is 18 residues. Trimming stripped 2 bases from V and 0 bases from J, with 15 bases between. In germline, CDR1 is SGHKS, CDR2 YYEKEE (reference sequence).

The genes are TRBV6-1 and TRBJ1-2, with a possible D match to TRBD1 (6 bases). The germline gives CDR1 MNHNS, CDR2 SASEGT. The V gene lost 0 bases and the J gene lost 5 bases, with 16 bases spanning the gap. The CDR3 totals 16 residues. The CDR3 nucleotides are TGTGCCAGCAGTGAAGCGTTACAGGGTCCGATATATGGCTACACCTTC. This translates into CASSEALQGPIYGYTF.

The rearrangement joins TRBV2 to TRBJ1-2; a weak D match, TRBD1 (5 bases). The CDR3 totals 11 residues. Germline V gene lookup returns CDR1 SNHLY and CDR2 FYNNEI. V was pared by 8 bases and J by 7 bases, with 11 bases between. CDR3 bases: TGTGCCAGCGGTCAGGGTATTGGCTACACCTTC. Protein: CASGQGIGYTF.

This clone appeared once. The chain uses TRBV30 and TRBJ2-5; perhaps TRBD2 as D (7 bases). Trimming removed 2 bases at V and 4 bases at J, with 17 bases between. The CDR3 sequence is 15 residues long. Germline V lookup: CDR1 GTSNPN, CDR2 SVGIG (reference sequence). As DNA, the CDR3 is TGTGCCTGGAGTAGGAGAGGGGGGGCCGGAGAGACCCAGTACTTC. The encoded protein is CAWSRRGGAGETQYF.

The chain combines TRBV20-1 with TRBJ2-3, with no clear D. The germline V gene encodes CDR1 DFQATT and CDR2 SNEGSKA (reference sequence). This CDR3 spans 11 amino acids. The V end was cut by 7 bases, the J end by 0 bases, with 5 bases between. Written as DNA, the CDR3 is TGCAGTGTCGAGAGCACAGATACGCAGTATTTT. The encoded protein is CSVESTDTQYF.

The chain recombines TRBV5-6 with TRBJ1-3, with unresolved D. The length of the CDR3 is 15 residues. V dropped 2 bases and J dropped 0 bases, with 9 bases sitting between them. CDR1 is SGHDT and CDR2 is YYEEEE in the germline V gene. CDR3 nucleotide sequence: TGTGCCAGCAGCTTAATGGAGTTCTCTGGAAACACCATATATTTT. Amino acid sequence: CASSLMEFSGNTIYF.

This clone was counted only a few times. The chain couples TRBV19 to TRBJ1-2; TRBD1 agrees at 9 bases. The CDR3 has 15 residues. After removal of 1 base from V and 6 bases from J, the junction contained 6 bases not matched to a gene. CDR1 is LNHDA, CDR2 SQIVND, per germline (reference sequence). CDR3 bases: TGTGCCAGTAGTATAGGGGGACAGGGCCTCCATGGCTACACCTTC. It encodes CASSIGGQGLHGYTF.

The gene calls are TRBV5-1 and TRBJ2-2, with 7 nucleotides matching TRBD1. Germline V gene sequence: CDR1 SGHRS, CDR2 YFSETQ. V gave up 4 bases and J gave up 2 bases; unmatched junction bases: 5. CDR3 length: 15 amino acids. The CDR3: CASSAGTANTGELFF. Here the CDR3 DNA reads TGCGCCAGCAGCGCCGGGACAGCCAACACCGGGGAGCTGTTTTTT.

V is TRBV19 and J is TRBJ1-6; D unclear. Germline V gives CDR1 LNHDA, CDR2 SQIVND (reference sequence). The ends were cut back, 0 bases at V and 13 bases at J, with 19 bases in the middle. This CDR3 is 16 amino acids long. CDR3 protein: CASSIEGTLYDWPLHF. In DNA, the CDR3 is TGTGCCAGTAGTATAGAGGGCACCCTATATGATTGGCCCCTCCACTTT.

J is TRBJ2-7 and V is TRBV13; TRBD1 aligns across 8 bases. Germline assignment: CDR1 PRHDT and CDR2 FYEKMQ (reference sequence). V gave up 5 bases and J gave up 0 bases; unmatched junction bases: 6. The CDR3 is made up of 15 amino acids. Here the CDR3 reads CASSTRQGSSYEQYF. DNA for the CDR3: TGTGCCAGCAGCACCAGACAGGGGAGCTCCTACGAGCAGTACTTC.

The chain carries TRBV11-3 and TRBJ1-2; the D is unclear. Germline CDR1 is SGHNT and CDR2 is YENEEA. The CDR3 totals 15 residues. V lost 5 bases, J lost 8 bases, and 21 bases lay in between. The CDR3 here is CASSPNLLAQRGYTF. DNA for the CDR3: TGTGCCAGCAGCCCTAATCTTTTGGCTCAGAGGGGCTACACCTTC.

This chain connects TRBV4-3 to TRBJ2-7; 11 bases match TRBD1. The germline CDR1 and CDR2 sequences are LGHNA and YSLEER. V trimming: 1 base; J trimming: 6 bases; junction bases outside the gene matches: 8. The CDR3 spans 16 residues. CDR3 nucleotides: TGCGCCAGCAGCCAAGCTCTTCCGGGACAGGGGGTCGAGCAGTACTTC. Amino acids: CASSQALPGQGVEQYF.

The chain is built from TRBV9 and TRBJ1-1; 8 bases are shared with TRBD1. The CDR3 is 14 residues long. The germline V gene encodes CDR1 SGDLS and CDR2 YYNGEE. The V segment lost 2 bases and the J segment 1 base; nucleotides outside the gene matches: 1. The CDR3 spells CASSVGQANTEAFF. The CDR3 coding sequence is TGTGCCAGCAGCGTGGGACAGGCGAACACTGAAGCTTTCTTT. The full variable domain, with the rest looked up from reference TRBV9 and TRBJ1-1, is DSGVTQTPKHLITATGQRVTLRCSPRSGDLSVYWYQQSLDQGLQFLIQYYNGEERAKGNILERFSAQQFPDLHSELNLSSLELGDSALYFCASSVGQANTEAFFGQGTRLTVV.

In DNA form, the CDR3 reads TGTGCCAGCTCCTTGTATTACGAGCAGTACTTC. It translates to CASSLYYEQYF. The rearrangement links TRBV6-6 to TRBJ2-5; D remains ambiguous. The J call is doubtful: the DNA matches TRBJ2-7 better. In germline, CDR1 is MNHNY, CDR2 SVGAGI (reference sequence). The length of the CDR3 is 11 residues.

This sequence joins TRBV18 and TRBJ2-3; D remains ambiguous. CDR1 is KGHSH, CDR2 LQKENI, per germline. V lost 3 bases and J lost 4, with 5 bases in between. The CDR3 consists of 12 residues. CDR3 DNA: TGTGCCAGCTCACCTCAGTCAGATACGCAGTATTTT. Protein product: CASSPQSDTQYF.

The chain is built from TRBV5-5 and TRBJ2-2; D not certain. The germline gives CDR1 SGHKS, CDR2 YYEKEE (reference sequence). The CDR3 spans 15 residues. V gave up 6 bases and J gave up 0 bases, with 12 bases separating them. CDR3 residues: CASTTRDSNTGELFF. CDR3 nucleotide sequence: TGTGCCAGCACAACGCGTGACTCGAACACCGGGGAGCTGTTTTTT.

The chain carries TRBV7-9 and TRBJ1-2; D gene unclear. Trimming took off 3 bases at V and 9 bases at J, with 14 bases between the two ends. CDR3 size: 13 residues. Germline CDR1 SEHNR, CDR2 FQNEAQ (reference sequence). This CDR3 reads CASSFGFGESYTF. As DNA, the CDR3 is TGTGCCAGCAGCTTTGGGTTTGGGGAGAGCTACACCTTC.

This clone was seen more than once but under ten times. The chain links TRBV6-9 to TRBJ2-7, with D uncertain. Per germline, CDR1 MNHGY and CDR2 SVAAGI. V was trimmed by 10 bases and J by 1 base, leaving 11 bases between them. The CDR3 loop spans 12 amino acids. CDR3 sequence: CAKPHSSYEQYF. The CDR3 bases are TGTGCCAAGCCGCACTCTTCCTACGAGCAGTACTTC.